Listed below are T cell receptor beta chains from one sample, sequenced in a study of blood T cell repertoires in COVID-19. Using immunoSEQ multiplex PCR, the repertoire was profiled, and TCRdb retains in-frame clones only, with some absent. Of about 170,000 clones listed, roughly 87% were seen once; the top ten hold 1% to 1.5%. Sample: PBMCs or T cells enriched from blood (not recorded which). Receptors were obtained from a human donor with acute COVID-19. The donor label of this sample is uncertain. The CDR3 runs from the conserved cysteine through the conserved F or W. The order of the fields is J gene, D gene, V gene, clone size, CDR3 length, CDR3 DNA, CDR3 protein. The D gene is left open where the match is weak. Rows give clone size only sometimes, using once, few, many, or a class for an expanded clone.

TRBJ1-1 | TRBD1 | TRBV18 | . | 14 | TGTGCCAGCTCACCAACAGGGGGGGGGACTGAAGCTTTCTTT | CASSPTGGGTEAFF
TRBJ1-2 | TRBD1 | TRBV4-1 | few | 15 | TGCGCCAGCAGCCTTTCACCGGGACAGGGGTATGGCTACACCTTC | CASSLSPGQGYGYTF
TRBJ1-3 | . | TRBV5-6 | . | 15 | TGTGCCAGCAGCTTGGGAGCAGGGACAGGAAACACCATATATTTT | CASSLGAGTGNTIYF
TRBJ1-2 | . | TRBV6-5 | . | 13 | TGTGCCAGCAGTTACGGGGGGAACTATGGCTACACCTTC | CASSYGGNYGYTF
TRBJ2-3 | . | TRBV5-6 | once | 13 | TGTGCCAGCCAAGTGGGGGGTCGGGATACGCAGTATTTT | CASQVGGRDTQYF
TRBJ2-2 | . | TRBV19 | . | 15 | TGTGCCAGTAGTATCGAGGGTCCGATCACCGGGGAGCTGTTTTTT | CASSIEGPITGELFF
TRBJ1-6 | . | TRBV4-2 | . | 17 | TGTGCCAGCAGCCAAGATTTGGGCCACCAAACGAATTCACCCCTCCACTTT | CASSQDLGHQTNSPLHF
TRBJ1-1 | . | TRBV18 | . | 13 | TGTGCCAGCCGCCAGGGTATGAACACTGAAGCTTTCTTT | CASRQGMNTEAFF
TRBJ2-3 | . | TRBV5-1 | . | 13 | TGCGCCAGCAGGGGGACTAGCACAGATACGCAGTATTTT | CASRGTSTDTQYF
TRBJ1-2 | TRBD1 | TRBV2 | . | 14 | TGTGCCAGCAGTGAAGCGGGACAGGTCTATGGCTACACCTTC | CASSEAGQVYGYTF
TRBJ2-7 | . | TRBV4-3 | . | 14 | TGCGCCAGCAGCCAGGGGCAGTTGCCCTACGAGCAGTACTTC | CASSQGQLPYEQYF
TRBJ1-1 | TRBD1 | TRBV9 | . | 14 | TGTGCCAGCAGCGAACAGGGGGTGGAAACTGAAGCTTTCTTT | CASSEQGVETEAFF
TRBJ2-5 | . | TRBV29-1 | . | 11 | TGCAGCGTTGAACAGCAAGAGACCCAGTACTTC | CSVEQQETQYF
TRBJ1-5 | TRBD1 | TRBV10-3 | . | 14 | TGTGCCAGCCGACAGGGGGCAGGCAATCAGCCCCAGCATTTT | CASRQGAGNQPQHF
TRBJ1-2 | . | TRBV7-3 | . | 10 | TGTGCCAGCAGCCCTACGAAGCACACCTTC | CASSPTKHTF
TRBJ2-3 | . | TRBV4-1 | . | 13 | TGCGCCAGCAGCCTGCTACCCGCAGATACGCAGTATTTT | CASSLLPADTQYF
TRBJ2-1 | TRBD2 | TRBV5-1 | few | 18 | TGCGCCAGCAGCTTCTCTAGCGGGGGGGCCTTCGGATACAATGAGCAGTTCTTC | CASSFSSGGAFGYNEQFF
TRBJ2-6 | TRBD1 | TRBV5-8 | . | 14 | TGTGCCAGCAGCCAGGGGGCTGGGGCCAACGTCCTGACTTTC | CASSQGAGANVLTF
TRBJ1-5 | . | TRBV11-2 | . | 16 | TGTGCCAGCAGCTTATCCCCCGTGGGCCTCAATCAGCCCCAGCATTTT | CASSLSPVGLNQPQHF
TRBJ2-7 | TRBD1 | TRBV2 | . | 11 | TGTGCCAGCACGACAGGGGACGAGCAGTACTTC | CASTTGDEQYF
TRBJ2-5 | . | TRBV7-8 | . | 13 | TGTGCCAGCAGCTTAGACAACCAAGAGACCCAGTACTTC | CASSLDNQETQYF
TRBJ1-5 | . | TRBV19 | . | 13 | TGTGCCAGGGAGGAGGGTGGCAATCAGCCCCAGCATTTT | CAREEGGNQPQHF